This TCR beta chain derives from a study of T cell responses to AZD1222 COVID-19 vaccine. CDR1 and CDR2 (germline): SGHNT, YYREEE (reference sequence). Trimming left V 0 bases short and J 9 bases short, with 10 bases between. The CDR3 covers 12 residues. This clone was detected once. Generated by immunoSEQ multiplex PCR, the TCRdb table keeps only in-frame clones and is missing some. This table has about 180,000 clones, roughly 91% appearing once. The sequence came from an adult who received the AZD1222 COVID-19 vaccine. The specimen was peripheral blood, collected 28 days after the second AZD1222 dose. The gene calls are TRBV5-4 and TRBJ2-7, with a weak D call TRBD2 (6 bases). The CDR3 nucleotides are TGTGCCAGCAGCTTGGATCACGGGAGGCAGTACTTC. As protein: CASSLDHGRQYF.